The source of this TCR beta chain is a study of blood T cell repertoires in COVID-19. The age range of participants was about 18 to 100 years, with residence in approximately 25 US areas. The CDR3 contains 17 residues. CDR1 MNHEY and CDR2 SVGEGT come from the germline V gene. In the case of this clone: A read error may account for a junction end that differs from germline.

In the original processing: Researchers report that nucleated cell counts were estimated from reference gene primer amplification. This table comes from immunoSEQ multiplex PCR, and its TCRdb copy is limited to in-frame clones, with some not included. V and J calls plus clone size are reproduced from that table; the DNA served to infer D and trimming. The data contain about 260,000 clones, about 87% of them singletons. The rearrangement uses TRBV6-2 or TRBV6-3 and TRBJ2-7; perhaps TRBD2 as D (5 bases). The specimen was PBMCs or T cells enriched from blood (not recorded which). This sequence was found in a woman between 45 and 60 years old who had recovered from COVID-19. CDR3 sequence reads: CASSYWPHSVLSNEQYF. CDR3 bases: TGTGCCAGCAGTTACTGGCCTCATAGCGTTCTCTCCAACGAGCAGTACTTC.